What follows are 3 T cell receptor beta chains derived from one specimen sequenced in a study of cytomegalovirus exposure and HLA in healthy donors. Researchers ran the PCR with 60 Vbeta and 13 Jbeta primers. Libraries were prepared by immunoSEQ multiplex PCR; TCRdb keeps only in-frame clonotypes and omits some of them. Of over 100,000 clones listed, 63% are singletons. The sequenced sample consisted of PBMCs. The receptors come from a man aged 35-49 years in good health and CMV-seropositive.

The rearrangement joins TRBV19 to TRBJ1-4; D not certain. V was pared by 7 bases and J by 0 bases, with 12 bases between. This CDR3 region has 15 residues. CDR1 and CDR2 (germline): LNHDA, SQIVND (reference sequence). The CDR3 nucleotides read TGTGCCAGTATCGGGGTTGGAACAACTAATGAAAAACTGTTTTTT. It is translated as CASIGVGTTNEKLFF.

V usage is TRBV5-1 and J usage is TRBJ1-4; TRBD1 aligns across 7 bases. Looked up from germline, CDR1 is SGHRS and CDR2 is YFSETQ. The CDR3 is 16 amino acids. V shed 4 bases, J shed 0 bases, and the junction held 6 bases outside the gene matches. CDR3 loop: CASSTGDSATNEKLFF. CDR3 nucleotides: TGCGCCAGCAGCACTGGGGACAGCGCAACTAATGAAAAACTGTTTTTT.

The chain joins TRBV4-1 to TRBJ2-2; the D gene is possibly TRBD2 (6 bases). The V end was cut by 2 bases, the J end by 1 base, with 23 bases between. The length of the CDR3 is 20 residues. Germline V gene data show CDR1 as MGHRA and CDR2 as YSYEKL. The CDR3 DNA sequence: TGCGCCAGCAGCCAAATTCGGGACTCAAGAAACCAGGTGAACACCGGGGAGCTGTTTTTT. Translation gives CASSQIRDSRNQVNTGELFF.